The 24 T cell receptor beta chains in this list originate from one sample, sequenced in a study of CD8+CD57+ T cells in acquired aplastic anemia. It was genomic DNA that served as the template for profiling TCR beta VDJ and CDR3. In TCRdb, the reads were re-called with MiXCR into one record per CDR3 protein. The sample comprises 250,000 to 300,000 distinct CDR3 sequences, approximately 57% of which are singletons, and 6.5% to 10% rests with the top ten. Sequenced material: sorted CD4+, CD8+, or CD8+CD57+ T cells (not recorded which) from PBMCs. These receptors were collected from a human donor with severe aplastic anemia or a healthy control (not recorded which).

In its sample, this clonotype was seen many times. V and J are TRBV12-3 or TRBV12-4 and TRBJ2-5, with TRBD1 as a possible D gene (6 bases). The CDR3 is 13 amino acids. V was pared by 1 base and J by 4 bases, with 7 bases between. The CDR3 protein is CASSLVRGETQYF. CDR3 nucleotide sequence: TGTGCCAGCAGTTTAGTCAGGGGAGAGACCCAGTACTTC.

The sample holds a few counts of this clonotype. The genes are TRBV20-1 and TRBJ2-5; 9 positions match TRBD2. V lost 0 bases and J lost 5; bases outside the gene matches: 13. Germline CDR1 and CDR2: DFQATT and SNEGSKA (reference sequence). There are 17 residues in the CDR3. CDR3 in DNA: TGCAGTGCTAGAGATCTGGGGGCGGGAGGGCCTCCCGAGACCCAGTACTTC. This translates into CSARDLGAGGPPETQYF.

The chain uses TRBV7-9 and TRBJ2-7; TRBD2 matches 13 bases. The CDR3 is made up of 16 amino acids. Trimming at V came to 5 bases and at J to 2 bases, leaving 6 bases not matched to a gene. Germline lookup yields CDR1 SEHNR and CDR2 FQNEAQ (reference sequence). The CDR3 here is CASSKTSGRRPYEQYF. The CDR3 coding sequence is TGTGCCAGCAGCAAGACTAGCGGGAGGCGACCCTACGAGCAGTACTTC.

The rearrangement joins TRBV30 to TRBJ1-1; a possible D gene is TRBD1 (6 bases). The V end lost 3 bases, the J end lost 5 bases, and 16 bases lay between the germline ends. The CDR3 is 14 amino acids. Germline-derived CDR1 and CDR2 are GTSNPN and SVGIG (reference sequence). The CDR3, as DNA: TGTGCCTGGAGCTTGGGGGCCCGGGAAACTGAAGCTTTCTTT. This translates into CAWSLGARETEAFF.

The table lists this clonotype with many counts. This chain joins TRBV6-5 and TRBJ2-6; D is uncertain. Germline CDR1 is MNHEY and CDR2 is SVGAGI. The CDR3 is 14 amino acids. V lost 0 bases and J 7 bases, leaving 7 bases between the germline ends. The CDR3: CASSYSLGANVLTF. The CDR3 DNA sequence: TGTGCCAGCAGTTACTCGTTGGGAGCCAACGTCCTGACTTTC.

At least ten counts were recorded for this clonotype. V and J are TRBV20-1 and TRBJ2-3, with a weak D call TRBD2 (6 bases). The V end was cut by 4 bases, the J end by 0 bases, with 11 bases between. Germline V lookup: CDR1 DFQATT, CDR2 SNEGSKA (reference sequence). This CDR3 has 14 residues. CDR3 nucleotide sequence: TGCAGTGCTATATTCGGGGGTAGCACAGATACGCAGTATTTT. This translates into CSAIFGGSTDTQYF.

CDR3 DNA sequence: TGTGCCAGCAGGAGACAGGGAAACACCGGGGAGCTGTTTTTT. Residues: CASRRQGNTGELFF. The chain recombines TRBV10-3 with TRBJ2-2; TRBD1 aligns across 7 bases. V was pared by 10 bases and J by 2 bases, with 7 bases of the junction left unmatched. CDR1 is ENHRY and CDR2 is SYGVKD in the germline V gene. The CDR3 loop spans 14 amino acids.

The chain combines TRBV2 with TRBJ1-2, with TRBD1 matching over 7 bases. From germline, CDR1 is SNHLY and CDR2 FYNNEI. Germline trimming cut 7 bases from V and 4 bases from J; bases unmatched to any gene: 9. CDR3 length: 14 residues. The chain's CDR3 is CASTRGTEGYGYTF. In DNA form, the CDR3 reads TGTGCCAGCACCAGGGGGACCGAGGGCTATGGCTACACCTTC.

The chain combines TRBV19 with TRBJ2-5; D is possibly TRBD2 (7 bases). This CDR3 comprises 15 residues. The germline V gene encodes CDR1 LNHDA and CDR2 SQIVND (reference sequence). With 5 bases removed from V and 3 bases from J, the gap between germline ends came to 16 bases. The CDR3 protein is CASSPAGASEETQYF. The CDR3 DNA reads TGTGCCAGTAGTCCCGCGGGGGCGTCAGAAGAGACCCAGTACTTC.

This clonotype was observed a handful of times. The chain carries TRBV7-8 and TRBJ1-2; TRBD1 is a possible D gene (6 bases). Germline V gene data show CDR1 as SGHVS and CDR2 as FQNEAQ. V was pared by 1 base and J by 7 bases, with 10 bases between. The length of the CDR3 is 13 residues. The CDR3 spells CASSLDRGAGYTF. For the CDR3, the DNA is TGTGCCAGCAGCTTAGATCGGGGGGCTGGCTACACCTTC.

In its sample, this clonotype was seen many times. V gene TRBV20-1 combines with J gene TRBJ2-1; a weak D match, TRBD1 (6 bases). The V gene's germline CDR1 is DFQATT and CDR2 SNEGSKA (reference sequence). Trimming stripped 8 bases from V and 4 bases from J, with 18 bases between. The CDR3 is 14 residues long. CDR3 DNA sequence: TGCAGTTCTCAGGGGCGCGAGACTTACAATGAGCAGTTCTTC. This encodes CSSQGRETYNEQFF.

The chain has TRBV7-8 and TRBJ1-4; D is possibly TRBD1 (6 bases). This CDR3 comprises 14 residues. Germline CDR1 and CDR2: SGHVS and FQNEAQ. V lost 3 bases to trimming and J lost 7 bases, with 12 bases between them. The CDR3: CASSFTGASEKLFF. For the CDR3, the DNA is TGTGCCAGCAGCTTCACGGGGGCTAGTGAAAAACTGTTTTTT.

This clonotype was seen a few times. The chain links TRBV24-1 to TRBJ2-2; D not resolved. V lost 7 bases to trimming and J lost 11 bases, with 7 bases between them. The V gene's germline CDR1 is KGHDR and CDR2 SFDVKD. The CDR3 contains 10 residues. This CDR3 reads CATRQDELFF. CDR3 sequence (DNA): TGTGCCACCAGGCAGGACGAGCTGTTTTTT.

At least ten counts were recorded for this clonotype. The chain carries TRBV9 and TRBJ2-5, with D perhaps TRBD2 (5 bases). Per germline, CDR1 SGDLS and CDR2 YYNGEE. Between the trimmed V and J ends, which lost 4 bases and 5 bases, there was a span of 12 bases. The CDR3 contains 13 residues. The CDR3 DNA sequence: TGTGCCAGCAGCCTCGGGGTGAGGGAGACCCAGTACTTC. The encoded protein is CASSLGVRETQYF.

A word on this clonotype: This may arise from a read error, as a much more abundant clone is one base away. The CDR3 DNA is TGTGCCAGCAGTTACCGGGCGGGGTGGGAAGAGACCCAGGACTTC. Translation: CASSYRAGWEETQDF. This chain links TRBV6-6 with TRBJ2-5, with D perhaps TRBD2 (6 bases). CDR3 size: 15 residues. Germline CDR1 reads MNHNY; CDR2 reads SVGAGI (reference sequence).

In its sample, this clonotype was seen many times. The CDR3 region is CASSAGQTIYEQYF. The CDR3, as DNA: TGTGCCAGCAGTGCAGGACAGACGATATACGAGCAGTACTTC. The chain recombines TRBV2 with TRBJ2-7; D might be TRBD1 (6 bases). The CDR3 length is 14 residues. Trimming removed 4 bases from V and 4 bases from J, with 14 bases in between. The V gene's germline CDR1 is SNHLY and CDR2 FYNNEI.

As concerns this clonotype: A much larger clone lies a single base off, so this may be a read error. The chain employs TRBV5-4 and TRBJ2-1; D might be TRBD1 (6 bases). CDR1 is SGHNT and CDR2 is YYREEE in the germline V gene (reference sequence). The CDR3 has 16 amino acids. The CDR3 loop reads CASTDRGQGTYNEQLF. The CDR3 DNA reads TGTGCCAGCACCGATAGGGGACAAGGAACCTACAATGAGCAGCTCTTC.

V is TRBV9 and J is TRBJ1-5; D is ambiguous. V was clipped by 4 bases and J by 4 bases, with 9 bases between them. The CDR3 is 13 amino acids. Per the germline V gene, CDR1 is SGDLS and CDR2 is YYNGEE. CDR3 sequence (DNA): TGTGCCAGCAGCACTCGGGAAAATCAGCCCCAGCATTTT. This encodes CASSTRENQPQHF.

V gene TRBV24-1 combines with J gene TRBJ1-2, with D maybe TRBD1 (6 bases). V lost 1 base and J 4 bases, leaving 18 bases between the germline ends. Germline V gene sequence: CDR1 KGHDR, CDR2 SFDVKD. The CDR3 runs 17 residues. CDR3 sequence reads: CATSDFQGYRVAYGYTF. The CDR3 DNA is TGTGCCACCAGTGATTTTCAGGGGTACAGGGTGGCCTATGGCTACACCTTC.

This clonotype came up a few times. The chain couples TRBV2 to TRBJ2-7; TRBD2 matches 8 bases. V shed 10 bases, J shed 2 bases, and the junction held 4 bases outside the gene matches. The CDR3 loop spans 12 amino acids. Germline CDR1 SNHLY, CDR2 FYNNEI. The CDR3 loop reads CATGTSTYEQYF. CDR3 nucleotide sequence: TGTGCCACCGGGACTAGTACCTACGAGCAGTACTTC.

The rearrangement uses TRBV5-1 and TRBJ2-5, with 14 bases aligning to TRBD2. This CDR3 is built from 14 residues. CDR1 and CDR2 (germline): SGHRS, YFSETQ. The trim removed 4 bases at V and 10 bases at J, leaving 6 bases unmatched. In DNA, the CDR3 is TGCGCCAGCAGCCACCGACTAGCGGGGGGGGTCCAGTACTTC. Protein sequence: CASSHRLAGGVQYF.

The CDR3 sequence is CASSSLARQGAYYGYTF. CDR3 DNA sequence: TGTGCCAGTAGTTCACTAGCACGACAGGGAGCTTACTATGGCTACACCTTC. The chain is built from TRBV19 and TRBJ1-2; 7 positions agree with TRBD1. This CDR3 region has 17 residues. Germline V gene lookup returns CDR1 LNHDA and CDR2 SQIVND (reference sequence). V shed 5 bases and J 3 bases; nucleotides not matched to a gene: 15.

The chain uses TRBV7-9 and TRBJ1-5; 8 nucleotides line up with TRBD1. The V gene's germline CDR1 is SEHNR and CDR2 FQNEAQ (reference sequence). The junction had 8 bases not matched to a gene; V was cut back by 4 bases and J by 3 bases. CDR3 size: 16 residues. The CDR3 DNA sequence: TGTGCCAGCAGCTCACCGACAGGGGAAGACAATCAGCCCCAGCATTTT. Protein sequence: CASSSPTGEDNQPQHF.

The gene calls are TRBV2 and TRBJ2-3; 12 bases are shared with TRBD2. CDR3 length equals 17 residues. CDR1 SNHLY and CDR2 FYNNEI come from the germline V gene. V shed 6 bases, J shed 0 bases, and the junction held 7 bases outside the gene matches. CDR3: CASRLGGLAGSTDTQYF. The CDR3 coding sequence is TGTGCCAGCAGGTTAGGCGGACTAGCGGGGAGCACAGATACGCAGTATTTT.